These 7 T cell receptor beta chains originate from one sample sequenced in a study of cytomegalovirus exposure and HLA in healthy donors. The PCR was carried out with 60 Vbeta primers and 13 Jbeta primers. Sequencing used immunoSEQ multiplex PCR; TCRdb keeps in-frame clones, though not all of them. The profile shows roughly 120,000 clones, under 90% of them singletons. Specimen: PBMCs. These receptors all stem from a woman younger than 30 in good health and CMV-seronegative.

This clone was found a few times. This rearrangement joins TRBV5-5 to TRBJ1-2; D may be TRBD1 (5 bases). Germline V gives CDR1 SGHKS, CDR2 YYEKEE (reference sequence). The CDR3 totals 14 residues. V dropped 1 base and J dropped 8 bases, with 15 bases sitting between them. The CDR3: CASSLLWGPSGYTF. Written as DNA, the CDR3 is TGTGCCAGCAGCTTGTTGTGGGGCCCCTCCGGCTACACCTTC. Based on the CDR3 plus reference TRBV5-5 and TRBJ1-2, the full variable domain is DAGVTQSPTHLIKTRGQQVTLRCSPISGHKSVSWYQQVLGQGPQFIFQYYEKEERGRGNFPDRFSARQFPNYSSELNVNALLLGDSALYLCASSLLWGPSGYTFGSGTRLTVV.

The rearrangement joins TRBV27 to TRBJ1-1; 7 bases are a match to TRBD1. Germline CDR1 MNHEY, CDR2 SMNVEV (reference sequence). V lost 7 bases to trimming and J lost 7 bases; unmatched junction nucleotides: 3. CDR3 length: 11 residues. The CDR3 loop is CASTYRGEAFF. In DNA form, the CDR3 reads TGTGCCAGCACTTACAGGGGTGAAGCTTTCTTT.

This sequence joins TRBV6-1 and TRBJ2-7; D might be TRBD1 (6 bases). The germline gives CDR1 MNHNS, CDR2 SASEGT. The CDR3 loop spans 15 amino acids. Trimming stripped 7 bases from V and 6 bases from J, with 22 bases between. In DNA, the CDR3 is TGTGCCAGCACCTCCGGTTGGGGACAAAGGGCCGAGCAGTACGTC. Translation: CASTSGWGQRAEQYV.

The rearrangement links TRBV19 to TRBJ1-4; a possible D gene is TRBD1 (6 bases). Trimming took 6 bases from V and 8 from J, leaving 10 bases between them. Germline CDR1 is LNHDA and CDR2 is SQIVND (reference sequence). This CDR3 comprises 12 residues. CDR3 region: CASRQRGEKLFF. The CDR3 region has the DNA TGTGCCAGTAGACAGAGGGGGGAAAAACTGTTTTTT.

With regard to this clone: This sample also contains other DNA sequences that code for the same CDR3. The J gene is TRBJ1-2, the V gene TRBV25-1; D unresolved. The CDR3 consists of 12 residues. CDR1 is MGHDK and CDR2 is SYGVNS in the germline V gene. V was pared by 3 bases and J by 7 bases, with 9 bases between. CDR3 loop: CASSEYRSGYTF. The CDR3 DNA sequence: TGTGCCAGCAGTGAGTATAGGAGTGGCTACACCTTC.

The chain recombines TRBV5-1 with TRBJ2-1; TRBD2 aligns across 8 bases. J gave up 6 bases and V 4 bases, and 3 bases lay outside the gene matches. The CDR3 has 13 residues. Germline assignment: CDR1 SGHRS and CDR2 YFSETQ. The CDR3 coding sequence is TGCGCCAGCAGCGTAGCGGGGAGCAATGAGCAGTTCTTC. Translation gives CASSVAGSNEQFF.

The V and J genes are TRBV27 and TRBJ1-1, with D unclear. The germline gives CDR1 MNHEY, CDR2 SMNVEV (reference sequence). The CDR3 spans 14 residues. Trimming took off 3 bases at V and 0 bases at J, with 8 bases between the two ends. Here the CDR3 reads CASSFSGLNTEAFF. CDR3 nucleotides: TGTGCCAGCAGTTTTTCAGGCTTGAACACTGAAGCTTTCTTT.